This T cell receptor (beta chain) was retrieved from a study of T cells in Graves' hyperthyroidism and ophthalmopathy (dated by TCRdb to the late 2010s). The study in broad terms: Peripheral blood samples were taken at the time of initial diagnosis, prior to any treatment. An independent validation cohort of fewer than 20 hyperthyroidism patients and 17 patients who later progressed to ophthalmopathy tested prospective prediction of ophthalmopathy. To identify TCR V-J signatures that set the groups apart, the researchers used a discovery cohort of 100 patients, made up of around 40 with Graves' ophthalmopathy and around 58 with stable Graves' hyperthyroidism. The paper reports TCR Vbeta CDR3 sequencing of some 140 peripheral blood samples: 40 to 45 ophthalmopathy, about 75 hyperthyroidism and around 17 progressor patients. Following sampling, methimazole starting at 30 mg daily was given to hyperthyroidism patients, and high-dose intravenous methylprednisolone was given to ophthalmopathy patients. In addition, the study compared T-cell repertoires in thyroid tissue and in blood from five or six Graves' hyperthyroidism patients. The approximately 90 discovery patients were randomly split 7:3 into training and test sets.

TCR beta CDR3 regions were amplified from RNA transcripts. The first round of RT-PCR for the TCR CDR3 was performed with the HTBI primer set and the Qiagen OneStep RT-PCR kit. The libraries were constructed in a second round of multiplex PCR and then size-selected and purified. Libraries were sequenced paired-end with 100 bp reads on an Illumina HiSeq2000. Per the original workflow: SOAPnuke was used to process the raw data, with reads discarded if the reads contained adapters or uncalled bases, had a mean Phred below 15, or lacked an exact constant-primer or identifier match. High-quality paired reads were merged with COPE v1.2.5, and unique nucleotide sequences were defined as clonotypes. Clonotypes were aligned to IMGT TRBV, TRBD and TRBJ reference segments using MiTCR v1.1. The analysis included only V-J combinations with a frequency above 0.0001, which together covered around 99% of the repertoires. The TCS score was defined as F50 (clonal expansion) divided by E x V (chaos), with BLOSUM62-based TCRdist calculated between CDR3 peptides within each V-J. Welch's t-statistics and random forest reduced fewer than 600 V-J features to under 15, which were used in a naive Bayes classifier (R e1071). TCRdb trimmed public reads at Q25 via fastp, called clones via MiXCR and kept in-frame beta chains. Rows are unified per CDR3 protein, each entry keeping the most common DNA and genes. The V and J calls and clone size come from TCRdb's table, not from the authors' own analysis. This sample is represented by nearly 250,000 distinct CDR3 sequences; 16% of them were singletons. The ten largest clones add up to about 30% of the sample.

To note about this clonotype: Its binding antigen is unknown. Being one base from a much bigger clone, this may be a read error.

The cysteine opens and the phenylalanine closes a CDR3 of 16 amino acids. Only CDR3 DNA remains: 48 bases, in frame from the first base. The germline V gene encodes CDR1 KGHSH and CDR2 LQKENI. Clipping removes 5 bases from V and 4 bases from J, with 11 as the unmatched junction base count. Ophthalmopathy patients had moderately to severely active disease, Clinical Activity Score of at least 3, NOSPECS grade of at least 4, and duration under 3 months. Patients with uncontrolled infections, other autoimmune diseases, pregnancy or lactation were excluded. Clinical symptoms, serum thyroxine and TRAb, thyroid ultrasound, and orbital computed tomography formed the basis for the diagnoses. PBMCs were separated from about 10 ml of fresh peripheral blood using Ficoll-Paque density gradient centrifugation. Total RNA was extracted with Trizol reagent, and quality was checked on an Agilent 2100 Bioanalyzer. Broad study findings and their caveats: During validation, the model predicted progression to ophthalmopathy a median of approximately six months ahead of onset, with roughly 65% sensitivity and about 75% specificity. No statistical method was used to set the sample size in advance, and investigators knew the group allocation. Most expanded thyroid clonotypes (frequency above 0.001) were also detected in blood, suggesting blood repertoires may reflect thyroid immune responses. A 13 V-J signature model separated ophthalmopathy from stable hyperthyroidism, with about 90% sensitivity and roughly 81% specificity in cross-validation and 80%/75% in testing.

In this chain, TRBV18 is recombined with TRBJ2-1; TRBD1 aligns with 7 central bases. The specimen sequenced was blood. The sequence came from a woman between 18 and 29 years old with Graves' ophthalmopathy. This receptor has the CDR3 CASSTGDPEGYNEQFF. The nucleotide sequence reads TGTGCCAGCTCAACAGGGGACCCGGAAGGGTACAATGAGCAGTTCTTC.